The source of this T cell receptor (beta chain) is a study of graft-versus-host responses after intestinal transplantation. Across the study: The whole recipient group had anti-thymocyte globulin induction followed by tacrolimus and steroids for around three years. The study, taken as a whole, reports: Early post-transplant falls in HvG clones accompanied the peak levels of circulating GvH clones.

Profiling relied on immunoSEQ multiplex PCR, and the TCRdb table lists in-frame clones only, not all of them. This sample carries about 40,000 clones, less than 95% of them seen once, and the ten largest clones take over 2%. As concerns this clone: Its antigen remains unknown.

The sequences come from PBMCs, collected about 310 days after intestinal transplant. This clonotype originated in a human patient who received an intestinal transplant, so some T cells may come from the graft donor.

The CDR3 region is CASSFLAGTYEQYF. The CDR3 DNA follows: TGTGCCAGCAGCTTCCTAGCGGGAACCTACGAGCAGTACTTC. This sequence joins TRBV7-2 and TRBJ2-7; 9 bases fit TRBD2. This CDR3 is built from 14 residues. Trimming removed 3 bases from V and 2 bases from J; junction bases left unmatched: 2. Germline V lookup: CDR1 SGHTA, CDR2 FQGNSA.